This T cell receptor (beta chain) was recovered during a study of beta chain features in type 1 diabetes. In the study overall: Healthy donors resembled patients in age, gender and cell yields. Notes on the study in general: In every one of the four CD4+ subsets, TCRB CDR3s were moderately but significantly shorter in Type 1 diabetes patients.

All of the isolated RNA was reverse transcribed, so expressed TCRB transcripts were sequenced. Measured with immunoSEQ multiplex PCR; TCRdb has only the in-frame clones, and not every one. The table lists fewer than 400,000 clones, around 9.7% of them singletons. In its sample, this clone was seen a few times. Its antigen remains unidentified. The origin of this receptor is a man aged 30-40 years with type 1 diabetes. The material sequenced was central memory CD4+ T cells from blood.

The CDR3, as DNA: TGCGCCAGCAGCTTGGAATCCGAGCAGTACTTC. This encodes CASSLESEQYF. The V call is TRBV5-1, the J call TRBJ2-7; the D is unclear. Germline V gives CDR1 SGHRS, CDR2 YFSETQ. CDR3 length equals 11 residues. The germline V and J ends were trimmed by 0 bases and 6 bases, with 4 bases remaining between them.